One sample yielded the 23 T cell receptor beta chains listed below, sequenced in a study of blood T cell repertoires in COVID-19. The data were produced by immunoSEQ multiplex PCR, yet TCRdb's version contains in-frame clones alone and is incomplete. This sample yields about half a million clones, of which approximately 85% are seen a single time; under 4% belongs to the top ten. Sequences were obtained from peripheral blood. The receptor source for this set is a human donor in a cohort sampled during active COVID-19.

The rearrangement links TRBV2 to TRBJ1-1; 7 nucleotides agree with TRBD1. Looked up from germline, CDR1 is SNHLY and CDR2 is FYNNEI. V lost 6 bases, J lost 0 bases, and 10 bases stayed unmatched. The CDR3 length is 16 residues. The CDR3 spells CASRREGAWVNTEAFF. The DNA of the CDR3 is TGTGCCAGCAGGCGCGAGGGGGCTTGGGTGAACACTGAAGCTTTCTTT.

The J gene is TRBJ2-2, the V gene TRBV25-1; D may be TRBD2 (7 bases). V was trimmed by 11 bases and J by 6 bases, leaving 10 bases between them. In germline, CDR1 is MGHDK, CDR2 SYGVNS. The CDR3 consists of 11 residues. As DNA, the CDR3 is TGTGCCGGGGGGGGCCCCGGGGAGCTGTTTTTT. Translation: CAGGGPGELFF.

The CDR3: CASSLVSSGGSSYEQYF. DNA of the CDR3: TGTGCCAGCAGCTTAGTGTCAAGCGGGGGGAGCTCCTACGAGCAGTACTTC. This chain links TRBV7-6 with TRBJ2-7; 9 nucleotides agree with TRBD2. Looked up from germline, CDR1 is SGHVS and CDR2 is FNYEAQ. The CDR3 runs 17 residues. With V trimmed by 1 base and J by 0 bases, 7 bases remained unmatched.

The rearrangement uses TRBV27 and TRBJ1-6, with 8 nucleotides matching TRBD1. The ends lost 0 bases at V and 2 bases at J; junction bases unmatched: 3. Germline CDR1 reads MNHEY; CDR2 reads SMNVEV (reference sequence). The CDR3 is made up of 17 amino acids. This CDR3 is CASSLSPGGAYNSPLHF. The CDR3 DNA reads TGTGCCAGCAGTTTATCCCCAGGGGGCGCCTATAATTCACCCCTCCACTTT.

The chain has TRBV7-9 and TRBJ2-1, with 8 bases matching TRBD2. With V trimmed by 6 bases and J by 1 base, 11 bases remained unmatched. This CDR3 is built from 17 residues. Germline values: CDR1 SEHNR, CDR2 FQNEAQ (reference sequence). The CDR3 DNA reads as TGTGCCAGCAGTTCCCTCAGGGCGGGAGGATCCTACAATGAGCAGTTCTTC. Translated, it gives CASSSLRAGGSYNEQFF.

V and J are TRBV6-5 and TRBJ1-2; D is possibly TRBD1 (6 bases). The CDR3 consists of 12 residues. Germline V gene sequence: CDR1 MNHEY, CDR2 SVGAGI. V was trimmed by 8 bases and J by 14 bases, leaving 21 bases between them. CDR3 region: CASGTGNGGETF. The DNA of the CDR3 is TGTGCCAGCGGAACAGGGAATGGGGGAGAAACCTTC.

The V gene is TRBV20-1, the J gene TRBJ2-7, with 8 bases aligning to TRBD1. From germline, CDR1 is DFQATT and CDR2 SNEGSKA (reference sequence). Trimming took 3 bases from V and 4 from J; bases not matched to a gene: 5. The CDR3 sequence is 13 residues long. Here the CDR3 reads CSASRQGAYEQYF. CDR3 DNA: TGCAGTGCTAGTAGGCAGGGGGCATACGAGCAGTACTTC.

The chain employs TRBV5-1 and TRBJ2-1; D is unclear. The CDR3 is made up of 14 amino acids. Deletions cut 0 bases from V and 5 bases from J, with 9 bases between. CDR1 is SGHRS, CDR2 YFSETQ, per germline. In DNA form, the CDR3 reads TGCGCCAGCAGCTTGGTATTCTCAGACAATGAGCAGTTCTTC. Translated, it gives CASSLVFSDNEQFF.

The V call is TRBV7-2, the J call TRBJ1-3; D unresolved. The germline V and J ends were trimmed by 3 bases and 0 bases, with 15 bases remaining between them. CDR3 length: 17 residues. Germline values: CDR1 SGHTA, CDR2 FQGNSA. CDR3 in amino acids: CASSFRAVLSSGNTIYF. CDR3 sequence (DNA): TGTGCCAGCAGCTTCCGTGCAGTCCTTTCCTCTGGAAACACCATATATTTT.

The chain uses TRBV28 and TRBJ1-2; a weak D match, TRBD1 (6 bases). The CDR3 extends over 14 amino acids. Germline V gives CDR1 MDHEN, CDR2 SYDVKM. V was trimmed by 4 bases and J by 4 bases, leaving 13 bases between them. CDR3 sequence: CASSSGDLFYGYTF. CDR3 nucleotides: TGTGCCAGCAGTTCAGGGGACCTCTTCTATGGCTACACCTTC.

The chain couples TRBV27 to TRBJ2-3, with 7 bases that match TRBD2. Germline loops: CDR1 MNHEY, CDR2 SMNVEV (reference sequence). With 5 bases clipped from V and 6 bases from J, the junction kept 8 bases outside the gene matches. The CDR3 covers 14 residues. The CDR3 spells CASSGRGSKDTQYF. As DNA, the CDR3 is TGTGCCAGCAGTGGGCGCGGGAGTAAGGATACGCAGTATTTT.

This rearrangement joins TRBV11-1 to TRBJ2-4; 8 positions match TRBD1. The CDR3 spans 16 residues. The J segment lost 0 bases and the V segment lost 5 bases, leaving 6 bases of the junction unmatched. Germline V gene data show CDR1 as SGHAT and CDR2 as FQDESV (reference sequence). CDR3 residues: CASSPRTGLAKNIQYF. CDR3 nucleotide sequence: TGTGCCAGCAGCCCCAGGACAGGGTTAGCCAAAAACATTCAGTACTTC.

The chain has TRBV19 and TRBJ2-1, with 12 positions matching TRBD2. Trimming cost V 3 bases and J 8 bases; bases outside gene matches: 5. The germline gives CDR1 LNHDA, CDR2 SQIVND (reference sequence). This CDR3 contains 15 residues. The CDR3: CASSIPGLAGYEQFF. The DNA for the CDR3 is TGTGCCAGTAGTATCCCCGGACTAGCGGGATATGAGCAGTTCTTC.

This clone was detected a few times. The chain uses TRBV3-1 (or the pseudogene TRBV3-2) and TRBJ2-1, with D perhaps matching TRBD1 (6 bases). V gave up 4 bases and J gave up 3 bases, with 16 bases separating them. This CDR3 is built from 16 residues. Germline V gene sequence: CDR1 LGHDT, CDR2 YNNKEL (reference sequence). CDR3 region: CASSRGQTSFYNEQFF. The CDR3 nucleotides read TGTGCCAGCAGCCGAGGACAGACTTCTTTCTACAATGAGCAGTTCTTC.

This chain connects TRBV3-1 (or the pseudogene TRBV3-2) to TRBJ2-1, with TRBD1 as a possible D gene (7 bases). Per the germline V gene, CDR1 is LGHDT and CDR2 is YNNKEL (reference sequence). This CDR3 contains 16 residues. Trimming shortened V by 4 bases and J by 1 base, and 14 bases separated the two germline ends. CDR3: CASSLGGTASYNEQFF. DNA of the CDR3: TGTGCCAGCAGCCTAGGGGGGACAGCTTCCTACAATGAGCAGTTCTTC.

CDR3 loop: CASSRGLAGEGDTQYF. CDR3 DNA: TGTGCCAGCAGCCGAGGACTAGCGGGAGAAGGGGATACGCAGTATTTT. The chain recombines TRBV3-1 (or the pseudogene TRBV3-2) with TRBJ2-3; 13 bases map to TRBD2. Germline CDR1 is LGHDT and CDR2 is YNNKEL (reference sequence). This CDR3 is built from 16 residues. The V and J ends lost 4 bases and 6 bases, in that order; junction bases with no gene match: 7.

The V call is TRBV28, the J call TRBJ1-2; D is possibly TRBD1 (5 bases). V was trimmed by 2 bases and J by 4 bases, leaving 11 bases between them. Germline lookup yields CDR1 MDHEN and CDR2 SYDVKM. This CDR3 comprises 14 residues. DNA of the CDR3: TGTGCCAGCAGTTTAAGGAGGGGTGGCTATGGCTACACCTTC. It encodes CASSLRRGGYGYTF.

The V and J genes are TRBV27 and TRBJ1-5, with 7 bases identical to TRBD1. This CDR3 is built from 14 residues. The junction had 12 bases not matched to a gene; V was cut back by 3 bases and J by 13 bases. The germline V gene encodes CDR1 MNHEY and CDR2 SMNVEV (reference sequence). The CDR3: CASSFSQGGSIQHF. The CDR3 DNA reads TGTGCCAGCAGTTTCTCGCAGGGGGGATCAATTCAGCATTTT.

The chain carries TRBV6-5 and TRBJ2-3, with 8 bases matching TRBD1. The V segment lost 0 bases and the J segment 3 bases; nucleotides outside the gene matches: 2. This CDR3 has 15 amino acids. Germline V gene sequence: CDR1 MNHEY, CDR2 SVGAGI. This CDR3 is CASSYSGQVTDTQYF. CDR3 DNA sequence: TGTGCCAGCAGTTACTCGGGACAGGTAACAGATACGCAGTATTTT.

This chain joins TRBV6-5 and TRBJ1-1; 7 bases agree with TRBD1. The ends lost 6 bases at V and 3 bases at J; junction bases unmatched: 10. Germline V gene data show CDR1 as MNHEY and CDR2 as SVGAGI. The CDR3 consists of 15 residues. The CDR3: CASSLTNRGYTEAFF. CDR3 nucleotide sequence: TGTGCCAGCAGCCTTACTAACAGGGGCTACACTGAAGCTTTCTTT.

This chain joins TRBV6-2 or TRBV6-3 and TRBJ2-1; 11 bases are a match to TRBD2. In germline, CDR1 is MNHEY, CDR2 SVGEGT. The CDR3 is 17 residues long. The ends lost 2 bases at V and 8 bases at J; junction bases unmatched: 11. In DNA form, the CDR3 reads TGTGCCAGCAGTTACCCGGACGCGGGACTAGCGGATTATGAGCAGTTCTTC. As protein: CASSYPDAGLADYEQFF.

The chain links TRBV4-2 to TRBJ2-3; 8 bases map to TRBD2. V was clipped by 0 bases and J by 0 bases; unmatched bases: 2. Germline loops: CDR1 LGHNA, CDR2 YNFKEQ. The CDR3 contains 16 residues. The DNA of the CDR3 is TGTGCCAGCAGCCAAGATACTAGCGGTAGCACAGATACGCAGTATTTT. Residues: CASSQDTSGSTDTQYF.

In its sample, this clone was seen a few times. The chain links TRBV24-1 to TRBJ1-2; D is unresolved. The length of the CDR3 is 13 residues. CDR1 and CDR2 from the germline V gene are KGHDR and SFDVKD. Trimming took 5 bases from V and 8 from J, leaving 14 bases between them. The CDR3 sequence: CATSGPGKGGYTF. In DNA, the CDR3 is TGTGCCACCAGTGGGCCGGGGAAGGGCGGCTACACCTTC.